Below are 30 T cell receptor beta chains sequenced from a single sample in a study of blood T cells in healthy people across ages (dated by TCRdb to the mid-2010s). The library was produced with 5' RACE. The data were produced on an Illumina HiSeq 2500. A second roughly 6 to 12 cycle PCR used a sample-barcoded 5' primer and a J-beta primer mix. TCRdb reprocessed the public reads (quality trimming at Q25 with fastp, clone calling with MiXCR) and kept in-frame beta chains. Every CDR3 protein is listed once, alongside the most common genes and DNA of its rows. The sample table holds some 1.6 million distinct CDR3 sequences, of which roughly 30% were seen once. The ten largest clones take up approximately 10% of the sample. The source material was blood. The receptors were gathered from a woman aged 25 to 39 in good health.

Ten or more counts support this clonotype. The J gene is TRBJ2-7, the V gene TRBV29-1; TRBD1 matches 10 bases. Germline lookup yields CDR1 SQVTM and CDR2 ANQGSEA. The CDR3 extends over 14 amino acids. V trimming: 7 bases; J trimming: 2 bases; junction bases outside the gene matches: 8. CDR3 sequence (DNA): TGCAGCGCAAAGGACAGGGGGTTGACCTACGAGCAGTACTTC. This sequence encodes CSAKDRGLTYEQYF.

Ten or more counts support this clonotype. An end of the junction does not agree with germline; a read error may underlie this. The chain recombines TRBV5-1 with TRBJ2-3; D is possibly TRBD2 (6 bases). CDR1 is SGHRS, CDR2 YFSETQ, per germline. The CDR3 is 14 residues long. CDR3: CASSLGGGTDTQYF. As DNA, the CDR3 is TGTGCCAGCAGCTTAGGAGGGGGCACAGATACGCAGTATTTT.

V gene TRBV11-2 combines with J gene TRBJ2-7; possibly TRBD2 for D (6 bases). This CDR3 has 16 amino acids. Trimming cost V 1 base and J 3 bases, with 16 bases left between them. Germline V gives CDR1 SGHAT, CDR2 FQNNGV. This CDR3 is CASSLGDSGEFYEQYF. For the CDR3, the DNA is TGTGCCAGCAGCTTAGGTGATAGCGGCGAATTCTACGAGCAGTACTTC.

This chain connects TRBV7-2 to TRBJ2-5, with a possible D match to TRBD1 (6 bases). The V gene's germline CDR1 is SGHTA and CDR2 FQGNSA. V was shortened by 5 bases and J by 9 bases, with 16 bases between the two germline ends. CDR3 length equals 13 residues. The CDR3, as DNA: TGTGCCAGCAGCCAAACTAGGGGGTCGGCCCAGTACTTC. Translation gives CASSQTRGSAQYF.

This clonotype was seen a handful of times. This rearrangement joins TRBV29-1 to TRBJ1-1; a possible D gene is TRBD1 (5 bases). Trimming pared 7 bases from V and 5 bases from J, leaving 17 bases between. The CDR3 spans 13 residues. CDR1 and CDR2 (germline): SQVTM, ANQGSEA. The CDR3: CSAVRGRGTEAFF. CDR3 nucleotides: TGCAGCGCAGTCCGCGGGCGGGGGACTGAAGCTTTCTTT. Variable domain in full (rest from reference TRBV29-1 and TRBJ1-1): SAVISQKPSRDICQRGTSLTIQCQVDSQVTMMFWYRQQPGQSLTLIATANQGSEATYESGFVIDKFPISRPNLTFSTLTVSNMSPEDSSIYLCSAVRGRGTEAFFGQGTRLTVV.

This clonotype was seen only a few times. CDR3 DNA: TGTGCCAGCAGAATACCTGGACTAGCGGGGGCCCTCAATGAGCAGTTCTTC. Protein: CASRIPGLAGALNEQFF. The rearrangement uses TRBV6-2 or TRBV6-3 and TRBJ2-1, with 13 bases fitting TRBD2. V dropped 6 bases and J dropped 6; count of bases not matched to a gene: 11. CDR3 length: 17 amino acids. The germline V gene encodes CDR1 MNHEY and CDR2 SVGEGT.

In regard to this clonotype: Germline is not matched at one junction end, which may reflect a read error. This chain links TRBV6-1 with TRBJ2-1; 9 bases match TRBD1. CDR1 is MNHNS, CDR2 SASEGT, per germline. This CDR3 is 15 amino acids long. In nucleotides, the CDR3 is TGTGCCAGCTCAGAGACAGGGGGTCCCTACAATGGGCAGTTCTTC. Amino acids: CASSETGGPYNGQFF.

The chain links TRBV29-1 to TRBJ2-7; 8 bases align to TRBD2. CDR1 and CDR2 (germline): SQVTM, ANQGSEA. The ends lost 0 bases at V and 7 bases at J; junction bases unmatched: 14. This CDR3 is 16 amino acids long. The CDR3 loop reads CSVEDWERGTPNEQYF. CDR3 coding DNA: TGCAGCGTTGAAGATTGGGAGCGGGGGACCCCCAATGAGCAGTACTTC.

Turning to this clonotype: With a much larger clone just one base away, this may be a read error. In nucleotides, the CDR3 is TGCAGTGCTAGAGGGGACGGCTCCTACGAGCAGTACTTC. Amino acid sequence: CSARGDGSYEQYF. The chain couples TRBV20-1 to TRBJ2-7, with D perhaps TRBD1 or TRBD2 (5 bases each). The CDR3 is 13 residues long. V lost 1 base, J lost 0 bases, and 7 bases lay in between. Germline V lookup: CDR1 DFQATT, CDR2 SNEGSKA (reference sequence).

This clonotype has a single count. The CDR3 reads CASGNRGNEQFF. For the CDR3, the DNA is TGCGCCAGCGGGAACAGGGGAAATGAGCAGTTCTTC. This chain uses TRBV5-1 with TRBJ2-1, with 7 bases lining up with TRBD1. Trimming at V came to 7 bases and at J to 7 bases, leaving 5 bases not matched to a gene. CDR3 length: 12 residues. Germline V lookup: CDR1 SGHRS, CDR2 YFSETQ.

This clonotype was counted a few times. The chain employs TRBV20-1 and TRBJ2-7; TRBD2 might be the D (6 bases). This CDR3 is built from 15 residues. The germline V gene has CDR1 DFQATT and CDR2 SNEGSKA (reference sequence). V was cut by 3 bases and J by 0 bases, with 15 bases left in between. CDR3 in DNA: TGCAGTGCTAGTACAACCAAGGGACTCTCCTACGAGCAGTACTTC. Protein: CSASTTKGLSYEQYF.

This clonotype occurred a few times. The rearrangement links TRBV20-1 to TRBJ2-1; maybe TRBD2 (6 bases). V was trimmed by 1 base and J by 6 bases, leaving 13 bases between them. This CDR3 comprises 14 residues. Looked up from germline, CDR1 is DFQATT and CDR2 is SNEGSKA (reference sequence). CDR3 sequence (DNA): TGCAGTGCTAGAGGAATCGGACTACCCAATGAGCAGTTCTTC. Translated, it gives CSARGIGLPNEQFF.

Comments on this clonotype: A much bigger clone sits one base away, suggesting this may be a read error. This chain connects TRBV5-5 to TRBJ2-6; D unclear. The CDR3 is 14 residues long. Germline V gives CDR1 SGHKS, CDR2 YYEKEE (reference sequence). The V end lost 1 base, the J end lost 1 base, and 3 bases lay between the germline ends. The CDR3, as DNA: TGTGCCAGCAGCTTGATGTCTGGGGCCAACGTCCTGACTTTC. Translating it yields CASSLMSGANVLTF.

There are a few counts of this clonotype. The chain recombines TRBV7-2 with TRBJ2-5, with 8 bases fitting TRBD2. This CDR3 has 19 amino acids. The junction had 13 bases not matched to a gene; V was cut back by 0 bases and J by 1 base. CDR1 SGHTA and CDR2 FQGNSA come from the germline V gene. The CDR3 DNA follows: TGTGCCAGCAGCTTAGCTGGTCGGTGGGTAGCGGGGAGCCAAGAGACCCAGTACTTC. Residues: CASSLAGRWVAGSQETQYF.

This clonotype has just a few counts. J is TRBJ2-5 and V is TRBV6-4; a weak D match, TRBD2 (7 bases). Looked up from germline, CDR1 is MRHNA and CDR2 is SNTAGT. CDR3 size: 16 residues. Trimming left V 3 bases short and J 2 bases short, with 16 bases between. The CDR3 DNA follows: TGTGCCAGCAGTGAGCGTGAGGGAGGGGGACAAGAGACCCAGTACTTC. Its translation is CASSEREGGGQETQYF.

There are many counts of this clonotype. The rearrangement links TRBV5-1 to TRBJ2-3; D not certain. The V end was cut by 0 bases, the J end by 1 base, with 9 bases between. The CDR3 consists of 15 residues. Germline lookup yields CDR1 SGHRS and CDR2 YFSETQ. The CDR3 coding sequence is TGCGCCAGCAGCTTGGCCGCCAGCCGCACAGATACGCAGTATTTT. This codes for CASSLAASRTDTQYF.

This clonotype was seen only a few times. The rearrangement uses TRBV15 and TRBJ2-1; 14 bases line up with TRBD2. The junction had 10 bases not matched to a gene; V was cut back by 1 base and J by 5 bases. The germline CDR1 and CDR2 sequences are LNHNV and YYDKDF (reference sequence). The CDR3 sequence is 19 residues long. The CDR3 reads CATSRAAPGTSGSDNEQFF. In nucleotides, the CDR3 is TGTGCCACCAGCAGAGCCGCCCCCGGGACTAGCGGGAGCGACAATGAGCAGTTCTTC.

This clonotype was seen a single time. V is TRBV2 and J is TRBJ2-3; 8 bases agree with TRBD2. The CDR3 is 13 residues long. Unmatched junction bases numbered 7, after V lost 9 bases and J lost 5 bases. Germline V gene data show CDR1 as SNHLY and CDR2 as FYNNEI. The CDR3 is CASRVSGKDTQYF. The DNA for the CDR3 is TGTGCCAGTAGGGTTAGCGGGAAAGATACGCAGTATTTT. Complete variable domain (other parts from reference TRBV2 and TRBJ2-3): EPEVTQTPSHQVTQMGQEVILRCVPISNHLYFYWYRQILGQKVEFLVSFYNNEISEKSEIFDDQFSVERPDGSNFTLKIRSTKLEDSAMYFCASRVSGKDTQYFGPGTRLTVL.

The V and J genes are TRBV6-6 and TRBJ2-7; D is ambiguous. The CDR3 loop spans 12 amino acids. From germline, CDR1 is MNHNY and CDR2 SVGAGI (reference sequence). The ends were cut back, 6 bases at V and 5 bases at J, with 11 bases in the middle. This CDR3 reads CASSPMRNEQYF. CDR3 in DNA: TGTGCCAGCAGCCCAATGCGTAACGAGCAGTACTTC.

The chain's CDR3 is CSASLGTGLGIDTQYF. The DNA for the CDR3 is TGCAGTGCTAGTCTCGGGACAGGGTTAGGTATAGATACGCAGTATTTT. The chain links TRBV20-1 to TRBJ2-3; TRBD1 matches 9 bases. The trim removed 3 bases at V and 5 bases at J, leaving 12 bases unmatched. CDR3 length equals 16 residues. Germline V gene data show CDR1 as DFQATT and CDR2 as SNEGSKA (reference sequence).

This chain connects TRBV7-9 to TRBJ2-3; 7 nucleotides align to TRBD1. The V segment lost 5 bases and the J segment 3 bases; nucleotides outside the gene matches: 11. Germline CDR1 reads SEHNR; CDR2 reads FQNEAQ (reference sequence). The CDR3 totals 16 residues. CDR3 in DNA: TGTGCCAGCAGCATTCTAACAGGGGAAGGAACAGATACGCAGTATTTT. Protein sequence: CASSILTGEGTDTQYF.

V and J are TRBV11-1 and TRBJ1-2, with D tentatively TRBD1 (6 bases). The V end lost 6 bases, the J end lost 3 bases, and 17 bases lay between the germline ends. Germline V gene lookup returns CDR1 SGHAT and CDR2 FQDESV (reference sequence). This CDR3 spans 15 amino acids. CDR3 sequence: CASSYIQGLDYGYTF. The CDR3, as DNA: TGTGCCAGCAGTTACATACAGGGACTAGACTATGGCTACACCTTC.

V gene TRBV21-1 combines with J gene TRBJ2-7; TRBD2, the D gene given by the table, was not confirmed from the DNA. TRBV21-1 is listed as a pseudogene. CDR3 length equals 15 residues. The CDR3 region has the DNA TGTGCCAGCAGCATACTAGCGGGCGAGTCCTACGAGCAGTACTTC. This gives the protein CASSILAGESYEQYF.

In its sample, this clonotype was seen a few times. This chain connects TRBV4-1 to TRBJ2-7; 7 bases are a match to TRBD1. Per germline, CDR1 MGHRA and CDR2 YSYEKL. The V and J ends lost 3 bases and 6 bases, in that order; junction bases with no gene match: 11. The CDR3 is 15 amino acids. CDR3 nucleotide sequence: TGCGCCAGCAGCCATACGGGACAGTCTCGGTCCGAGCAGTACTTC. The encoded protein is CASSHTGQSRSEQYF.

The chain couples TRBV28 to TRBJ2-1, with TRBD1 as a possible D gene (6 bases). Trimming pared 2 bases from V and 11 bases from J, leaving 16 bases between. CDR1 and CDR2 (germline): MDHEN, SYDVKM. This CDR3 is 14 amino acids long. The CDR3 bases are TGTGCCAGCAGTTTACCAGGGGCCCGCGACAAGCAGTTCTTC. Translation: CASSLPGARDKQFF.

There are a few counts of this clonotype. The genes are TRBV2 and TRBJ2-5, with 10 positions matching TRBD1. The J call could be wrong; TRBJ2-7 is a better fit for the DNA end. Germline CDR1 is SNHLY and CDR2 is FYNNEI. The CDR3 has 13 residues. CDR3 DNA: TGTGCCAGCAGAGGGACAGGGGAGCGCGAGCAGTACTTC. This translates into CASRGTGEREQYF.

The chain combines TRBV24-1 with TRBJ2-3; D call uncertain. This CDR3 is built from 11 residues. From germline, CDR1 is KGHDR and CDR2 SFDVKD. V shed 9 bases and J shed 6 bases, with 9 bases lying between them. Here the CDR3 reads CATGKRDTQYF. The CDR3 DNA follows: TGTGCCACCGGGAAAAGGGATACGCAGTATTTT.

The V and J genes are TRBV20-1 and TRBJ1-2; 10 bases align to TRBD1. Trimming at V came to 4 bases and at J to 4 bases, leaving 12 bases not matched to a gene. This CDR3 is built from 16 residues. Germline CDR1 and CDR2: DFQATT and SNEGSKA (reference sequence). The CDR3 DNA sequence: TGCAGTGCTACATGGATGGGGGACAGGGGACTCTATGGCTACACCTTC. Its translation: CSATWMGDRGLYGYTF.

This clonotype was seen ten or more times. This chain joins TRBV20-1 and TRBJ2-3, with TRBD2 identical over 8 bases. The germline V gene encodes CDR1 DFQATT and CDR2 SNEGSKA (reference sequence). This CDR3 contains 14 residues. V lost 6 bases, J lost 4 bases, and 9 bases stayed unmatched. The CDR3 DNA reads TGCAGTGCAACGCGGGGGGTTATCGCAGATACGCAGTATTTT. Residues: CSATRGVIADTQYF.

This rearrangement joins TRBV7-9 to TRBJ1-2; 11 bases line up with TRBD1. The V gene's germline CDR1 is SEHNR and CDR2 FQNEAQ (reference sequence). This CDR3 spans 16 amino acids. V shed 0 bases, J shed 7 bases, and the junction held 7 bases outside the gene matches. CDR3 region: CASSLALDRGRGGYTF. For the CDR3, the DNA is TGTGCCAGCAGCTTAGCCCTGGACAGGGGGCGAGGTGGCTACACCTTC.